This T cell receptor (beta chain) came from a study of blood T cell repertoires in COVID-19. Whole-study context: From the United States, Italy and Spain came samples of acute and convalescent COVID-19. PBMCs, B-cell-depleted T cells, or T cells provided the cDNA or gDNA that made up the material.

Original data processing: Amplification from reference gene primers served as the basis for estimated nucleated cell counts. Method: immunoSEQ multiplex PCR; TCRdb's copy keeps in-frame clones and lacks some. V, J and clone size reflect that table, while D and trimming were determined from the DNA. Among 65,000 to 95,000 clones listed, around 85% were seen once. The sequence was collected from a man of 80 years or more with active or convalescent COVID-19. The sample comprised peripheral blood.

For the CDR3, the DNA is TGTGCCAGCAGCTTGCCAGATCAAAACATTCAGTACTTC. Amino acid sequence: CASSLPDQNIQYF. The chain uses TRBV7-9 and TRBJ2-4; D remains ambiguous. CDR1 is SEHNR and CDR2 is FQNEAQ in the germline V gene (reference sequence). The CDR3 has 13 amino acids. Trimming cost V 3 bases and J 5 bases, with 8 bases left between them.